Sequencing of this TCR beta chain was carried out in a study of T cell clonotyping in hematopoietic cell transplantation. General study findings and limits: Higher Inverse Simpson Index values in graft donor and pretransplant recipient predicted broader posttransplant TCR diversity. Recipient TCR diversity dropped after transplant; expanded clonotypes rose from day 30 to 180.

This CDR3 is 13 amino acids long. V was clipped by 2 bases and J by 3 bases, with 7 bases between them. CDR1 MNHEY and CDR2 SVGAGI come from the germline V gene. This table comes from immunoSEQ multiplex PCR, and its TCRdb copy is limited to in-frame clones, with some not included. The sample gives some 8,600 clones, 84% of which show up once; around 49% is in the top ten. Turning to this clone: Its target is unknown.

The receptor's source is a male patient between 55 and 70 years old who had an allogeneic stem cell transplant from an unrelated donor, so the T cells may come from the graft donor. Some clones in this sample may be carry-over from other donors' samples. The sample here was PBMCs, taken at the time of graft-versus-host disease after allogeneic stem cell transplant. The chain has TRBV6-5 and TRBJ1-2; maybe TRBD1 (5 bases). As DNA, the CDR3 is TGTGCCAGCAGTTACACGACAGACTATGGCTACACCTTC. Protein product: CASSYTTDYGYTF.